Shown below are 29 T cell receptor beta chains from a single sample sequenced in a study of cytomegalovirus exposure and HLA in healthy donors. Only in-frame clones appear in the TCRdb table, and some are missing; sequencing was by immunoSEQ multiplex PCR. The table has roughly 200,000 clones, roughly nine tenths seen once. Sequencing was done on a sample of PBMCs. The receptors here all came from a man in his thirties or forties in good health and CMV-seropositive.

V gene TRBV2 combines with J gene TRBJ2-2; TRBD1 matches at 9 bases. CDR3 size: 15 residues. The ends lost 6 bases at V and 5 bases at J; junction bases unmatched: 7. CDR1 and CDR2 (germline): SNHLY, FYNNEI. CDR3 in DNA: TGTGCCAGCAGGACGGACAGGGGAGGAACCGGGGAGCTGTTTTTT. Its translation is CASRTDRGGTGELFF.

There are a few counts of this clone. V gene TRBV19 combines with J gene TRBJ1-5, with a possible D match to TRBD1 (5 bases). Per germline, CDR1 LNHDA and CDR2 SQIVND (reference sequence). Between the trimmed V and J ends, which lost 7 bases and 4 bases, there was a span of 17 bases. This CDR3 comprises 15 residues. Here the CDR3 DNA reads TGTGCCAGTACCCCCGGTCGGGGGGATAATCAGCCCCAGCATTTT. Translated: CASTPGRGDNQPQHF.

The chain joins TRBV4-2 to TRBJ2-3; 10 nucleotides align to TRBD2. The CDR3 is made up of 16 amino acids. After removal of 2 bases from V and 0 bases from J, the junction contained 2 bases not matched to a gene. CDR1 and CDR2 from the germline V gene are LGHNA and YNFKEQ. The CDR3: CASSQPTSGSTDTQYF. The CDR3 nucleotides are TGTGCCAGCAGCCAACCGACTAGCGGGAGCACAGATACGCAGTATTTT.

V and J are TRBV5-4 and TRBJ1-1; D may be TRBD1 (6 bases). Deletions cut 7 bases from V and 1 base from J, with 14 bases between. The CDR3 has 14 amino acids. Germline CDR1 is SGHNT and CDR2 is YYREEE (reference sequence). DNA for the CDR3: TGTGCCAGCGGGGGCGCTTCGGGGAACACTGAAGCTTTCTTT. The encoded protein is CASGGASGNTEAFF.

The chain is built from TRBV27 and TRBJ2-5; D possibly corresponds to TRBD1 (6 bases). The CDR3 is 15 residues long. Germline V gene data show CDR1 as MNHEY and CDR2 as SMNVEV (reference sequence). V was pared by 6 bases and J by 2 bases, with 16 bases between. In DNA, the CDR3 is TGTGCCAGCAGCAACTTCCGGGACACGCAAGAGACCCAGTACTTC. Encoded protein: CASSNFRDTQETQYF.

The J gene is TRBJ1-2, the V gene TRBV11-2; D is possibly TRBD1 (6 bases). The CDR3 contains 11 residues. Germline lookup yields CDR1 SGHAT and CDR2 FQNNGV. V lost 3 bases, J lost 8 bases, and 7 bases lay in between. In nucleotides, the CDR3 is TGTGCCAGCAGCTTCAGGGGAGGCTACACCTTC. Its protein is CASSFRGGYTF. Using reference TRBV11-2 and TRBJ1-2 for the parts outside the CDR3, the full variable domain is EAGVAQSPRYKIIEKRQSVAFWCNPISGHATLYWYQQILGQGPKLLIQFQNNGVVDDSQLPKDRFSAERLKGVDSTLKIQPAKLEDSAVYLCASSFRGGYTFGSGTRLTVV.

The J gene is TRBJ1-1, the V gene TRBV30, with 8 bases fitting TRBD1. V was clipped by 5 bases and J by 7 bases; unmatched bases: 6. Germline V gene data show CDR1 as GTSNPN and CDR2 as SVGIG (reference sequence). There are 12 residues in the CDR3. CDR3 DNA sequence: TGTGCCTGGGAGACAGGGGTTGTTGAAGCTTTCTTT. Encoded protein: CAWETGVVEAFF.

J is TRBJ2-5 and V is TRBV7-2, with no clear D. V dropped 4 bases and J dropped 5 bases, with 5 bases sitting between them. The germline gives CDR1 SGHTA, CDR2 FQGNSA. This CDR3 is built from 11 residues. CDR3 region: CASSYSETQYF. The CDR3 nucleotides are TGTGCCAGCAGCTATAGTGAGACCCAGTACTTC.

The genes are TRBV7-8 and TRBJ2-7, with 11 bases matching TRBD1. The junction had 8 bases not matched to a gene; V was cut back by 5 bases and J by 5 bases. The CDR3 contains 15 residues. Germline V CDR1 and CDR2: SGHVS, FQNEAQ. For the CDR3, the DNA is TGTGCCAGCAGCGCATGGCGGACAGGGGGCAACGAGCAGTACTTC. Its translation: CASSAWRTGGNEQYF. Looking up the rest from reference TRBV7-8 and TRBJ2-7 gives the full variable domain: GAGVSQSPRYKVAKRGQDVALRCDPISGHVSLFWYQQALGQGPEFLTYFQNEAQLDKSGLPSDRFFAERPEGSVSTLKIQRTQQEDSAVYLCASSAWRTGGNEQYFGPGTRLTVT.

The CDR3 protein is CASSLAGQSNGLFF. CDR3 bases: TGCGCCAGCAGCTTGGCCGGGCAGTCCAACGGGCTGTTTTTT. V is TRBV5-1 and J is TRBJ1-4; D is unclear. Trimming left V 0 bases short and J 14 bases short, with 17 bases between. Germline V gene data show CDR1 as SGHRS and CDR2 as YFSETQ. This CDR3 spans 14 amino acids.

This clone has a handful of counts. The chain joins TRBV11-2 to TRBJ2-1; TRBD2 matches at 8 bases. The CDR3 spans 15 residues. The germline V gene encodes CDR1 SGHAT and CDR2 FQNNGV. The V gene end was trimmed by 3 bases and the J gene end by 2 bases; junction bases not matched to a gene: 3. The CDR3 protein is CASSFGGVTYNEQFF. The CDR3 DNA reads TGTGCCAGCAGCTTCGGGGGGGTGACCTACAATGAGCAGTTCTTC.

The chain carries TRBV7-2 and TRBJ2-7; D not certain. Between the trimmed V and J ends, which lost 5 bases and 4 bases, there was a span of 15 bases. The germline V gene encodes CDR1 SGHTA and CDR2 FQGNSA. This CDR3 has 14 amino acids. CDR3 residues: CASSPPRPPYEQYF. The CDR3 DNA sequence: TGTGCCAGCAGCCCCCCCAGACCCCCTTACGAGCAGTACTTC. Based on the CDR3 plus reference TRBV7-2 and TRBJ2-7, the full variable domain is GAGVSQSPSNKVTEKGKDVELRCDPISGHTALYWYRQSLGQGLEFLIYFQGNSAPDKSGLPSDRFSAERTGGSVSTLTIQRTQQEDSAVYLCASSPPRPPYEQYFGPGTRLTVT.

On this clone itself: Other nucleotide sequences from this sample produce the same CDR3. The rearrangement uses TRBV27 and TRBJ1-2, with TRBD1 matching over 10 bases. Germline lookup yields CDR1 MNHEY and CDR2 SMNVEV (reference sequence). This CDR3 region has 13 residues. The J segment lost 4 bases and the V segment lost 4 bases, leaving 0 bases of the junction unmatched. CDR3 protein: CASSWDRGYGYTF. The DNA for the CDR3 is TGTGCCAGCAGTTGGGACAGGGGCTATGGCTACACCTTC.

V usage is TRBV6-5 and J usage is TRBJ2-3; D is uncertain. The CDR3 consists of 15 residues. The ends were cut back, 0 bases at V and 4 bases at J, with 11 bases in the middle. The germline V gene encodes CDR1 MNHEY and CDR2 SVGAGI. CDR3 region: CASSYSEVGADTQYF. CDR3 nucleotides: TGTGCCAGCAGTTACTCCGAGGTAGGCGCAGATACGCAGTATTTT.

The J gene is TRBJ2-7, the V gene TRBV7-7, with 8 bases identical to TRBD1. The CDR3 is 14 amino acids. Germline CDR1 reads SSHAT; CDR2 reads FNYEAQ (reference sequence). Trimming removed 1 base from V and 5 bases from J; junction bases left unmatched: 4. The CDR3 loop reads CASSLEQGADEQYF. CDR3 nucleotide sequence: TGTGCCAGCAGCTTAGAGCAGGGGGCGGACGAGCAGTACTTC.

The rearrangement links TRBV25-1 to TRBJ2-3, with D maybe TRBD2 (6 bases). Trimming shortened V by 6 bases and J by 4 bases, and 14 bases separated the two germline ends. This CDR3 spans 14 amino acids. Germline CDR1 and CDR2: MGHDK and SYGVNS. The CDR3 reads CASSNRWRADTQYF. CDR3 nucleotide sequence: TGTGCCAGCAGCAATAGGTGGAGGGCAGATACGCAGTATTTT. The entire variable domain, with the rest obtained from reference TRBV25-1 and TRBJ2-3, is as follows: EADIYQTPRYLVIGTGKKITLECSQTMGHDKMYWYQQDPGMELHLIHYSYGVNSTEKGDLSSESTVSRIRTEHFPLTLESARPSHTSQYLCASSNRWRADTQYFGPGTRLTVL.

The CDR3 bases are TGTGCCTGGGTGGGGCCGGGACTGGACGGCACAGATACGCAGTATTTT. The encoded protein is CAWVGPGLDGTDTQYF. The chain recombines TRBV30 with TRBJ2-3, with D possibly being TRBD2 (6 bases). This CDR3 is built from 16 residues. V was clipped by 5 bases and J by 1 base, with 19 bases between them. In germline, CDR1 is GTSNPN, CDR2 SVGIG (reference sequence).

Many counts were recorded for this clone. The chain combines TRBV7-2 with TRBJ1-2; D perhaps matches TRBD1 (5 bases). This CDR3 region has 16 residues. V dropped 3 bases and J dropped 4 bases, with 18 bases sitting between them. CDR1 and CDR2 from the germline V gene are SGHTA and FQGNSA. In DNA, the CDR3 is TGTGCCAGCAGCTTTGGCCCGAGGCAGGGCGGCTATGGCTACACCTTC. It translates to CASSFGPRQGGYGYTF.

The rearrangement uses TRBV14 and TRBJ1-2, with D maybe TRBD1 (5 bases). Germline V gene data show CDR1 as SGHDN and CDR2 as FVKESK. Trimming took off 5 bases at V and 4 bases at J, with 17 bases between the two ends. The CDR3 length is 15 residues. The CDR3 is CASSAGPPRVYGYTF. Here the CDR3 DNA reads TGTGCCAGCAGCGCCGGACCTCCCAGGGTCTATGGCTACACCTTC.

This clone was detected only once. The chain joins TRBV4-1 to TRBJ2-1, with 9 bases lining up with TRBD1. The J segment lost 12 bases and the V segment lost 1 base, leaving 7 bases of the junction unmatched. CDR1 and CDR2 (germline): MGHRA, YSYEKL. The CDR3 consists of 14 residues. For the CDR3, the DNA is TGCGCCAGCAGCCAAGTAGAGGACAGGGGAGTGCAGTTCTTC. Protein product: CASSQVEDRGVQFF.

V and J are TRBV7-9 and TRBJ2-3; D may be TRBD2 (5 bases). The V and J ends lost 1 base and 1 base respectively, with 9 bases between them. Germline V lookup: CDR1 SEHNR, CDR2 FQNEAQ (reference sequence). CDR3 length: 15 residues. CDR3 in amino acids: CASSLGSRGTDTQYF. The CDR3, as DNA: TGTGCCAGCAGCTTAGGGTCGCGGGGCACAGATACGCAGTATTTT. Together with reference TRBV7-9 and TRBJ2-3, the CDR3 gives the full variable domain: DTGVSQNPRHKITKRGQNVTFRCDPISEHNRLYWYRQTLGQGPEFLTYFQNEAQLEKSRLLSDRFSAERPKGSFSTLEIQRTEQGDSAMYLCASSLGSRGTDTQYFGPGTRLTVL.

The V gene is TRBV5-1, the J gene TRBJ2-3, with 7 bases fitting TRBD1. Trimming removed 3 bases from V and 2 bases from J; junction bases left unmatched: 3. Per germline, CDR1 SGHRS and CDR2 YFSETQ. The CDR3 is made up of 14 amino acids. The CDR3 nucleotides are TGCGCCAGCAGCTCCGGACAGGACACAGATACGCAGTATTTT. Its translation is CASSSGQDTDTQYF.

This rearrangement joins TRBV4-2 to TRBJ2-1, with 10 positions matching TRBD2. CDR1 LGHNA and CDR2 YNFKEQ come from the germline V gene. V lost 0 bases to trimming and J lost 7 bases; unmatched junction nucleotides: 6. The CDR3 runs 16 residues. CDR3 amino acids: CASSQDRAGGLNEQFF. The CDR3 bases are TGTGCCAGCAGCCAAGATCGAGCGGGAGGGCTGAATGAGCAGTTCTTC.

This clone was observed a few times. The chain has TRBV4-1 and TRBJ2-5; 8 bases line up with TRBD1. The CDR3 extends over 15 amino acids. Losses at the gene ends were 1 base for V and 4 bases for J; bases not matched to a gene: 5. Looked up from germline, CDR1 is MGHRA and CDR2 is YSYEKL. The CDR3 region is CASSQGTGFSETQYF. CDR3 coding DNA: TGCGCCAGCAGCCAAGGGACAGGGTTTTCAGAGACCCAGTACTTC.

V is TRBV19 and J is TRBJ2-5; 7 bases are shared with TRBD2. The CDR3 loop spans 16 amino acids. V was pared by 1 base and J by 4 bases, with 9 bases of the junction left unmatched. The germline CDR1 and CDR2 sequences are LNHDA and SQIVND (reference sequence). CDR3: CASSIGGGGRGETQYF. The CDR3 coding sequence is TGTGCCAGTAGTATAGGGGGCGGGGGAAGAGGAGAGACCCAGTACTTC.

The table lists this clone with a few counts. The chain links TRBV7-9 to TRBJ2-1, with unresolved D. The ends were cut back, 5 bases at V and 6 bases at J, with 14 bases in the middle. The germline V gene has CDR1 SEHNR and CDR2 FQNEAQ (reference sequence). CDR3 size: 14 residues. CDR3 in DNA: TGTGCCAGCAGCCCGCTCCCCATTGGCAATGAGCAGTTCTTC. Translation: CASSPLPIGNEQFF.

V is TRBV4-1 and J is TRBJ2-7, with 7 bases that match TRBD1. The CDR3 contains 15 residues. Germline CDR1 MGHRA, CDR2 YSYEKL. The ends lost 4 bases at V and 2 bases at J; junction bases unmatched: 8. The CDR3 spells CASSLALQGPYEQYF. DNA for the CDR3: TGCGCCAGCAGCCTGGCCCTACAGGGGCCCTACGAGCAGTACTTC.

This clone showed up just once. The rearrangement links TRBV6-6 to TRBJ1-1, with 7 bases identical to TRBD1. CDR1 MNHNY and CDR2 SVGAGI come from the germline V gene (reference sequence). The CDR3 is 13 amino acids. The J segment lost 0 bases and the V segment lost 6 bases, leaving 1 base of the junction unmatched. CDR3 sequence: CASRDRLNTEAFF. The CDR3 DNA sequence: TGTGCCAGCAGGGACAGGCTGAACACTGAAGCTTTCTTT.

The chain joins TRBV5-1 to TRBJ2-1; 8 bases agree with TRBD1. This CDR3 has 16 amino acids. The V segment lost 1 base and the J segment 5 bases; nucleotides outside the gene matches: 8. The V gene's germline CDR1 is SGHRS and CDR2 YFSETQ. The CDR3, as DNA: TGCGCCAGCAGCTTGTTGTACAGGGGGGTAAACAATGAGCAGTTCTTC. As protein: CASSLLYRGVNNEQFF.